The sequence of this T cell receptor (beta chain) was determined in a study of T cells in Graves' hyperthyroidism and ophthalmopathy. Across the study: Upon initial diagnosis and before any treatment, peripheral blood was collected.

Patients aged 18 to 65 had newly diagnosed hyperthyroidism that had lasted under 2 months. Uncontrolled infections, other autoimmune diseases, pregnancy or lactation led to exclusion of patients. In the case of this clonotype: What it recognizes is unknown.

Authors of the study amplified TCR beta CDR3 regions from RNA transcripts. HTBI primers were employed in a first-round RT-PCR of the TCR CDR3. TCRdb processed the multiplex PCR reads anew with MiXCR; each CDR3 protein has one entry. The repertoire has nearly 600,000 distinct CDR3 sequences, approximately 15% of them found once; the top ten carry around 5.4%. Study-level findings and limits: Patients with ophthalmopathy were separated from those with stable hyperthyroidism by a 13 V-J model.

CDR3 length: 15 residues. Trimming cost V 5 bases and J 0 bases, with 13 bases left between them. Looked up from germline, CDR1 is SEHNR and CDR2 is FQNEAQ (reference sequence). The TCR was taken from a young woman with Graves' hyperthyroidism that later progressed to Graves' ophthalmopathy. The genes are TRBV7-9 and TRBJ1-1; TRBD1 is a possible D gene (5 bases). Material: blood. CDR3 region: CASSPERGMNTEAFF. CDR3 in DNA: TGTGCCAGCAGCCCAGAACGGGGGATGAACACTGAAGCTTTCTTT.